What follows is one T cell receptor (beta chain) and its context. The V end was cut by 2 bases, the J end by 2 bases, with 12 bases between. CDR1 SGHVS and CDR2 FNYEAQ come from the germline V gene. This CDR3 is 15 amino acids long. The data are from a study of blood T cell repertoires in COVID-19. Overall study context: Recovered Cohort 3 donors showed two negative PCRs, clearance, or symptom resolution. Sources were T cells, B-cell-depleted T cells, or PBMCs; the material itself was cDNA or gDNA.

Assay: immunoSEQ multiplex PCR; the TCRdb copy retains only in-frame clones and omits some. This sample carries 210,000 or so clones, 86% of them seen once, and the ten largest clones take 3% to 3.5%. Recruitment covered about two dozen US areas and drew participants whose ages spanned roughly 18 to 90 years. Clinical history as reported by participants underpinned cohort assignment. The chain couples TRBV7-6 to TRBJ1-2; D remains ambiguous. Source material: PBMCs or T cells enriched from blood (not recorded which). The clonotype originates from a woman in her fifties or sixties in a cohort exposed to, infected with or recovered from COVID-19 (not recorded which). The CDR3 loop is CASSLNPGPNYGYTF. DNA of the CDR3: TGTGCCAGCAGCTTAAATCCAGGCCCGAACTATGGCTACACCTTC.